This T cell receptor beta chain was sequenced in a study of cytomegalovirus exposure and HLA in healthy donors. PCR amplification relied on 60 Vbeta primers (plus 13 Jbeta primers). Data came from immunoSEQ multiplex PCR; TCRdb stores just in-frame clones and leaves some out. The data show roughly 180,000 clones, with about 80% seen just once and 1.5% to 1.7% held by the top ten. The CDR3 is 13 amino acids. Trimming cost V 5 bases and J 8 bases, with 18 bases left between them. CDR1 and CDR2 (germline): GTSNPN, SVGIG (reference sequence). Findings and caveats of the study: There were some V segments, including TRBV6-2 and TRBV6-3, excluded as indistinguishable.

This clone was seen only once. Its specificity is not known. The chain has TRBV30 and TRBJ1-2; D is possibly TRBD1 (6 bases). Sequencing used PBMCs. The TCR sequence derives from a middle-aged man in good health and CMV-seronegative. CDR3 DNA sequence: TGTGCCTGGGGGAAGGGGGGGCGAGAGGGCTACACCTTC. This sequence encodes CAWGKGGREGYTF.